The 27 T cell receptor beta chains listed next were all sequenced from one sample in a study of blood T cells in healthy people across ages (dated by TCRdb to between 2015 and 2016). The library was produced with 5' RACE. Sequencing was carried out with an Illumina HiSeq 2500. The second PCR ran for about 6 to 11 cycles and used a J-beta primer mix along with a sample-barcoded 5' primer. Using fastp at Q25 and MiXCR, TCRdb reprocessed the public reads and kept productive beta chains. Records with the same CDR3 protein are collapsed into one entry carrying the most frequent genes and DNA. For this sample there are 500,000 to 550,000 distinct CDR3 sequences; 24% appear just once. The ten largest make up 8.7% of the sample. The same sample was also used in a study of T cells of mothers and their children.

Sequenced material: blood. The receptors derive from a boy aged 5-17 years in good health.

In this sample, this clonotype turned up a few times. The chain recombines TRBV12-3 or TRBV12-4 with TRBJ1-2; D is ambiguous. With 5 bases removed from V and 2 bases from J, the gap between germline ends came to 6 bases. The CDR3 runs 12 residues. The CDR3, as DNA: TGTGCCAGCAGTGCAACAAACTATGGCTACACCTTC. It codes for CASSATNYGYTF.

The V call is TRBV28, the J call TRBJ2-1; TRBD2 matches at 10 bases. The J call is doubtful: the DNA matches TRBJ2-7 better. This CDR3 has 14 amino acids. The V gene's germline CDR1 is MDHEN and CDR2 SYDVKM. The CDR3 nucleotides read TGTGCCAGCAGTCGAGCGGGAGGGATTGGCGAGCAGTACTTC. This translates into CASSRAGGIGEQYF.

The gene calls are TRBV27 and TRBJ2-6, with D perhaps TRBD1 (7 bases). Trimming cost V 9 bases and J 3 bases, with 12 bases left between them. Germline V gene sequence: CDR1 MNHEY, CDR2 SMNVEV (reference sequence). CDR3 length equals 14 residues. CDR3 in amino acids: CASSGGRGANVLTF. Written as DNA, the CDR3 is TGTGCCAGTTCAGGGGGGCGTGGGGCCAACGTCCTGACTTTC.

CDR3 nucleotides: TGTGCCAGCAGTCTATACAGGGGGCACAATGAAAAACTGTTTTTT. Its protein is CASSLYRGHNEKLFF. This rearrangement joins TRBV12-3 or TRBV12-4 to TRBJ1-4, with 9 bases aligning to TRBD1. The junction had 6 bases not matched to a gene; V was cut back by 5 bases and J by 5 bases. This CDR3 has 15 residues.

V usage is TRBV12-3 or TRBV12-4 and J usage is TRBJ2-3; unclear D gene. The ends were cut back, 7 bases at V and 0 bases at J, with 14 bases in the middle. The CDR3 length is 15 residues. The CDR3 region is CASNLPDRSTDTQYF. For the CDR3, the DNA is TGTGCCAGCAACCTACCGGACCGCAGCACAGATACGCAGTATTTT.

This clonotype has more than one count but fewer than ten. This chain joins TRBV4-1 and TRBJ1-5, with TRBD1 matching over 10 bases. CDR1 and CDR2 from the germline V gene are MGHRA and YSYEKL. With 3 bases clipped from V and 2 bases from J, the junction kept 4 bases outside the gene matches. CDR3 length equals 16 residues. CDR3 sequence reads: CASSQGDRGGNQPQHF. CDR3 in DNA: TGCGCCAGCAGCCAGGGGGACAGGGGCGGCAATCAGCCCCAGCATTTT.

The chain has TRBV20-1 and TRBJ1-1; 8 nucleotides match TRBD1. V dropped 5 bases and J dropped 5; count of bases not matched to a gene: 4. Germline V gene sequence: CDR1 DFQATT, CDR2 SNEGSKA (reference sequence). This CDR3 has 12 residues. The CDR3 reads CSARQGLTEAFF. The CDR3 DNA is TGCAGTGCTCGACAGGGGTTAACTGAAGCTTTCTTT.

V gene TRBV6-1 combines with J gene TRBJ2-2; D possibly corresponds to TRBD2 (5 bases). There are 11 residues in the CDR3. V was trimmed by 10 bases and J by 14 bases, leaving 17 bases between them. From germline, CDR1 is MNHNS and CDR2 SASEGT. As DNA, the CDR3 is TGTGCCACCCAGACTCGGGGTCGTCTGTTTTTT. Its protein is CATQTRGRLFF.

This clonotype was detected many times. The chain carries TRBV7-2 and TRBJ2-5; D is unclear. Germline values: CDR1 SGHTA, CDR2 FQGNSA. V lost 5 bases, J lost 7 bases, and 17 bases lay in between. The CDR3 loop spans 14 amino acids. CDR3 coding DNA: TGTGCCAGCAGCCTATGGATGGCGAGTGGGACCCAGTACTTC. It translates to CASSLWMASGTQYF. Full variable domain (remainder filled in from reference TRBV7-2 and TRBJ2-5): GAGVSQSPSNKVTEKGKDVELRCDPISGHTALYWYRQSLGQGLEFLIYFQGNSAPDKSGLPSDRFSAERTGGSVSTLTIQRTQQEDSAVYLCASSLWMASGTQYFGPGTRLLVL.

The chain employs TRBV5-6 and TRBJ2-3; possibly TRBD2 for D (6 bases). Germline CDR1 reads SGHDT; CDR2 reads YYEEEE. Trimming took off 0 bases at V and 4 bases at J, with 12 bases between the two ends. This CDR3 contains 15 residues. The CDR3 protein is CASSLGGGRADTQYF. CDR3 nucleotides: TGTGCCAGCAGCTTGGGAGGAGGGCGGGCAGATACGCAGTATTTT.

The chain links TRBV29-1 to TRBJ2-2, with D uncertain. Looked up from germline, CDR1 is SQVTM and CDR2 is ANQGSEA. With 4 bases removed from V and 1 base from J, the gap between germline ends came to 13 bases. The CDR3 sequence is 15 residues long. This CDR3 is CSVGFLDGNTGELFF. CDR3 nucleotides: TGCAGCGTTGGGTTTCTGGACGGGAACACCGGGGAGCTGTTTTTT.

This clonotype was detected a few times. This rearrangement joins TRBV27 to TRBJ2-5, with D possibly matching TRBD2 (5 bases). Germline V gives CDR1 MNHEY, CDR2 SMNVEV (reference sequence). This CDR3 has 14 amino acids. The V and J ends lost 3 bases and 0 bases respectively, with 8 bases between them. The CDR3 sequence is CASSFVGDQETQYF. DNA for the CDR3: TGTGCCAGCAGTTTTGTCGGGGACCAAGAGACCCAGTACTTC.

There are a few counts of this clonotype. The chain is built from TRBV11-2 and TRBJ2-2; 15 bases align to TRBD2. Germline lookup yields CDR1 SGHAT and CDR2 FQNNGV. V shed 3 bases and J 6 bases; nucleotides not matched to a gene: 8. There are 18 residues in the CDR3. CDR3 sequence (DNA): TGTGCCAGCAGCTTTAGGACTAGCGGGAGGGGGACCTCCGGGGAGCTGTTTTTT. This translates into CASSFRTSGRGTSGELFF.

This clonotype has more than one count but fewer than ten. The J gene is TRBJ1-2, the V gene TRBV15; 10 positions agree with TRBD1. The germline V gene encodes CDR1 LNHNV and CDR2 YYDKDF (reference sequence). The CDR3 covers 15 residues. The J segment lost 7 bases and the V segment lost 0 bases, leaving 5 bases of the junction unmatched. The CDR3 DNA is TGTGCCACCAGCAGAGATCTGGGACAGGGGCCTGGCTACACCTTC. It specifies CATSRDLGQGPGYTF.

V usage is TRBV9 and J usage is TRBJ2-5; D is ambiguous. The end of the DNA aligns better with TRBJ2-7, so the J call may be wrong. This CDR3 is 14 amino acids long. Germline-derived CDR1 and CDR2 are SGDLS and YYNGEE. CDR3 residues: CASSVVDSTYEQYF. DNA of the CDR3: TGTGCCAGCAGCGTAGTTGACTCGACCTACGAGCAGTACTTC.

This clonotype was seen a handful of times. The V gene is TRBV2, the J gene TRBJ2-1; 8 nucleotides agree with TRBD2. The V segment lost 4 bases and the J segment 5 bases; nucleotides outside the gene matches: 13. CDR3 length: 17 amino acids. Per the germline V gene, CDR1 is SNHLY and CDR2 is FYNNEI. CDR3 coding DNA: TGTGCCAGCAGTGCCAGATTAAGCGGGAGAGAAAACAATGAGCAGTTCTTC. It yields the protein CASSARLSGRENNEQFF.

The chain links TRBV5-6 to TRBJ2-1; D may be TRBD2 (6 bases). Germline loops: CDR1 SGHDT, CDR2 YYEEEE. CDR3 length: 15 amino acids. V was clipped by 3 bases and J by 1 base, with 11 bases between them. For the CDR3, the DNA is TGTGCCAGCAGCTCCATAGCGGATTCCTACAATGAGCAGTTCTTC. Protein sequence: CASSSIADSYNEQFF.

CDR3 DNA: TGTGCCAGCAGTCTCCGGGACAGCACCTCCTACAATGAGCAGTTCTTC. It translates to CASSLRDSTSYNEQFF. The V gene is TRBV6-2 or TRBV6-3, the J gene TRBJ2-1, with TRBD1 matching 7 bases. Germline-derived CDR1 and CDR2 are MNHEY and SVGEGT. The CDR3 runs 16 residues. V shed 5 bases and J 0 bases; nucleotides not matched to a gene: 7.

The chain has TRBV7-6 and TRBJ1-2; 7 nucleotides line up with TRBD1. Trimming at V came to 5 bases and at J to 7 bases, leaving 16 bases not matched to a gene. This CDR3 has 16 amino acids. The V gene's germline CDR1 is SGHVS and CDR2 FNYEAQ. The CDR3 DNA sequence: TGTGCCAGCAGCCCACGGCTGGGGGAGGGGGCGAGTGGCTACACCTTC. It translates to CASSPRLGEGASGYTF.

This clonotype was counted at least ten times. The chain couples TRBV30 to TRBJ2-4; TRBD1 is a possible D gene (5 bases). V gave up 5 bases and J gave up 0 bases, with 8 bases separating them. This CDR3 has 13 amino acids. Per the germline V gene, CDR1 is GTSNPN and CDR2 is SVGIG (reference sequence). The CDR3 DNA reads TGTGCCTGGCACAGGCTAGCCAAAAACATTCAGTACTTC. Translated, it gives CAWHRLAKNIQYF.

This chain joins TRBV6-5 and TRBJ2-5; 8 nucleotides line up with TRBD1. The J call is in doubt because the DNA end fits TRBJ2-7 better. Germline CDR1 is MNHEY and CDR2 is SVGAGI. This CDR3 has 15 amino acids. The CDR3, as DNA: TGTGCCAGCAGTTACGGACAGGGTCGGACCTACGAGCAGTACTTC. This gives the protein CASSYGQGRTYEQYF.

This chain joins TRBV18 and TRBJ1-6; D not resolved. V was pared by 3 bases and J by 10 bases, with 10 bases between. Looked up from germline, CDR1 is KGHSH and CDR2 is LQKENI. The CDR3 contains 13 residues. The CDR3 DNA sequence: TGTGCCAGCTCACCTGCGGCTAGATCACCCCTCCACTTT. It is translated as CASSPAARSPLHF.

A remark on this clonotype: At one end, the junction sequence differs from germline, possibly due to a read error. The chain links TRBV29-1 to TRBJ2-1, with 7 bases matching TRBD1. Germline loops: CDR1 SQVTM, CDR2 ANQGSEA. The CDR3 extends over 13 amino acids. CDR3 in DNA: TGCAGGGCCACCGGGACAGATTACAATGAGCAGTCCTTC. Protein product: CRATGTDYNEQSF.

The chain couples TRBV5-1 to TRBJ2-7; a weak D match, TRBD2 (5 bases). The V end was cut by 0 bases, the J end by 2 bases, with 12 bases between. The CDR3 is made up of 15 amino acids. Germline V gene sequence: CDR1 SGHRS, CDR2 YFSETQ. The CDR3 loop reads CASSLDLGVPYEQYF. The DNA for the CDR3 is TGCGCCAGCAGCTTGGACCTGGGAGTGCCCTACGAGCAGTACTTC.

The chain carries TRBV6-6 and TRBJ2-2; D may be TRBD1 or TRBD2 (5 bases each). The CDR3 extends over 15 amino acids. Germline CDR1 reads MNHNY; CDR2 reads SVGAGI (reference sequence). V lost 6 bases and J 7 bases, leaving 18 bases between the germline ends. This CDR3 is CASRKGVGTDGELFF. In DNA, the CDR3 is TGTGCCAGCAGAAAAGGGGTGGGGACGGACGGGGAGCTGTTTTTT.

Only one count was recorded for this clonotype. V is TRBV7-9 and J is TRBJ1-1; D unclear. This CDR3 comprises 13 residues. The germline CDR1 and CDR2 sequences are SEHNR and FQNEAQ (reference sequence). V lost 2 bases and J 3 bases, leaving 7 bases between the germline ends. The CDR3 spells CASSLIWYTEAFF. The CDR3 nucleotides are TGTGCCAGCAGCTTAATATGGTACACTGAAGCTTTCTTT.

The rearrangement links TRBV3-1 to TRBJ1-1; possibly TRBD1 for D (5 bases). Trimming took off 4 bases at V and 0 bases at J, with 6 bases between the two ends. Germline V gene data show CDR1 as LGHDT and CDR2 as YNNKEL (reference sequence). The CDR3 has 13 amino acids. CDR3 in DNA: TGTGCCAGCAGCCGAGGGGTGAACACTGAAGCTTTCTTT. Protein sequence: CASSRGVNTEAFF.